This T cell receptor beta chain came from a study of T cell responses to AZD1222 COVID-19 vaccine. In the study overall: Second-dose recipients at about 4 or about 12 weeks were treated as one pooled group.

TCRdb keeps only in-frame clones here, not all; method: immunoSEQ multiplex PCR. The sample gives more than 85,000 clones, over 80% of which show up once; 7% to 9% is in the top ten. This TCR came from an adult in good health. Sequences were derived from peripheral blood, sampled on day 0 of AZD1222 vaccination.

The CDR3, as DNA: TGTGCCAGCAGCTGGAGGGGAGCGGCAAGTTGGGAGCAGTACTTC. It translates to CASSWRGAASWEQYF. The chain employs TRBV5-4 and TRBJ2-7, with D possibly TRBD2 on 6 matching bases. Germline V gives CDR1 SGHNT, CDR2 YYREEE (reference sequence). The V end was cut by 3 bases, the J end by 7 bases, with 20 bases between. This CDR3 comprises 15 residues.